A single sample is the source of the 29 T cell receptor beta chains below, sequenced in a study of shared clonotypes between healthy human individuals. Profiling relied on immunoSEQ multiplex PCR, and the TCRdb table lists in-frame clones only, not all of them. Of about 2 million clones listed, 85% to 95% were seen once; the top ten hold more than 0.1%. Sequenced sample: naive CD4+ T cells sorted from blood. Specified subset: CD45RA+ positively selected. Receptors were obtained from a man younger than 30 in good health.

The chain links TRBV6-6 to TRBJ1-4, with a possible D match to TRBD1 (6 bases). This CDR3 has 15 amino acids. Trimming stripped 2 bases from V and 8 bases from J, with 15 bases between. Germline loops: CDR1 MNHNY, CDR2 SVGAGI (reference sequence). The CDR3 region has the DNA TGTGCCAGCAGTTACCCACAGGGCCCAGGGGAAAAACTGTTTTTT. Its protein is CASSYPQGPGEKLFF.

The chain couples TRBV5-1 to TRBJ1-1; D is unclear. V was trimmed by 4 bases and J by 4 bases, leaving 17 bases between them. Germline-derived CDR1 and CDR2 are SGHRS and YFSETQ. CDR3 length: 15 amino acids. As DNA, the CDR3 is TGCGCCAGCAGCCCAGCAGAGATCGCGGGCACTGAAGCTTTCTTT. It yields the protein CASSPAEIAGTEAFF.

Here the CDR3 reads CAISESILGLADYGQYF. CDR3 bases: TGTGCCATCAGTGAGTCGATATTGGGACTAGCGGACTACGGACAGTACTTC. The genes are TRBV10-3 and TRBJ2-7; 11 bases fit TRBD2. The V segment lost 0 bases and the J segment 10 bases; nucleotides outside the gene matches: 14. The CDR3 runs to 17 residues. Germline CDR1 reads ENHRY; CDR2 reads SYGVKD.

This clone showed up just once. The rearrangement links TRBV11-3 to TRBJ2-3; possibly TRBD1 or TRBD2 for D (6 bases each). The CDR3 extends over 15 amino acids. In germline, CDR1 is SGHNT, CDR2 YENEEA. V lost 5 bases, J lost 3 bases, and 15 bases lay in between. The CDR3 DNA reads as TGTGCCAGCAGCCCCGGAGGGGGGTGGACAGATACGCAGTATTTT. It translates to CASSPGGGWTDTQYF.

This chain joins TRBV5-1 and TRBJ2-7, with TRBD1 matching over 8 bases. After removal of 0 bases from V and 2 bases from J, the junction contained 10 bases not matched to a gene. CDR1 and CDR2 (germline): SGHRS, YFSETQ. The length of the CDR3 is 17 residues. The CDR3 bases are TGCGCCAGCAGCTTGGGGATCCCGGGACAGGCAACCTACGAGCAGTACTTC. Translated, it gives CASSLGIPGQATYEQYF.

A note on this clone: Other DNA sequences in this sample translate to the same CDR3. J is TRBJ2-5 and V is TRBV29-1; 7 nucleotides agree with TRBD1. V shed 6 bases and J 2 bases; nucleotides not matched to a gene: 3. The CDR3 runs to 12 residues. Germline lookup yields CDR1 SQVTM and CDR2 ANQGSEA. The CDR3 region has the DNA TGCAGCGTGGCCAGGGGGCAAGAGACCCAGTACTTC. It codes for CSVARGQETQYF.

This clone was counted between two and nine times. This chain uses TRBV5-8 with TRBJ2-3; D remains ambiguous. Germline V gene lookup returns CDR1 SGHTS and CDR2 YDEGEE. The CDR3 length is 15 residues. V was pared by 2 bases and J by 0 bases, with 10 bases between. The CDR3 bases are TGTGCCAGCAGCTTAAGACGGCCTAGCACAGATACGCAGTATTTT. It is translated as CASSLRRPSTDTQYF.

V usage is TRBV5-6 and J usage is TRBJ1-2; no reliable D call. V lost 1 base and J lost 7, with 11 bases in between. CDR1 is SGHDT and CDR2 is YYEEEE in the germline V gene. The CDR3 covers 13 residues. The CDR3 DNA is TGTGCCAGCAGCTTGTTTCCCAATGGTGGCTACACCTTC. This encodes CASSLFPNGGYTF.

This chain connects TRBV27 to TRBJ2-1, with TRBD1 identical over 9 bases. The CDR3 runs 15 residues. V lost 6 bases and J lost 7; bases outside the gene matches: 10. Germline V gives CDR1 MNHEY, CDR2 SMNVEV (reference sequence). CDR3 region: CASSSGLGQGNEQFF. The CDR3 nucleotides are TGTGCCAGCAGCTCCGGACTAGGACAGGGGAATGAGCAGTTCTTC.

This clone was found once. The J gene is TRBJ1-2, the V gene TRBV7-8, with TRBD1 identical over 7 bases. This CDR3 contains 19 residues. Germline CDR1 is SGHVS and CDR2 is FQNEAQ. The V segment lost 2 bases and the J segment 1 base; nucleotides outside the gene matches: 16. This chain's CDR3 is CASSLFVPSQTGFNYGYTF. The CDR3 DNA is TGTGCCAGCAGCTTATTTGTCCCCTCCCAGACAGGGTTTAACTATGGCTACACCTTC.

The rearrangement joins TRBV2 to TRBJ2-7; tentatively, D is TRBD2 (6 bases). Trimming removed 3 bases at V and 3 bases at J, with 15 bases between. Germline V gene data show CDR1 as SNHLY and CDR2 as FYNNEI. This CDR3 has 15 residues. Here the CDR3 reads CASSEGGKTGYEQYF. The CDR3, as DNA: TGTGCCAGCAGTGAGGGCGGGAAAACCGGCTACGAGCAGTACTTC.

Points on this clone: The same CDR3 is also encoded by other DNA sequences in this sample. V and J are TRBV18 and TRBJ2-5; no definite D call. The CDR3 contains 13 residues. Trimming shortened V by 0 bases and J by 2 bases, and 4 bases separated the two germline ends. Per the germline V gene, CDR1 is KGHSH and CDR2 is LQKENI. For the CDR3, the DNA is TGTGCCAGCTCACCACCCGTACAAGAGACCCAGTACTTC. This sequence encodes CASSPPVQETQYF.

This clone appeared a single time. The gene calls are TRBV11-2 and TRBJ1-2; TRBD1 matches 12 bases. This CDR3 has 17 residues. Looked up from germline, CDR1 is SGHAT and CDR2 is FQNNGV. V was pared by 5 bases and J by 2 bases, with 9 bases of the junction left unmatched. CDR3 region: CASSLPGQGARNYGYTF. The CDR3 coding sequence is TGTGCCAGCAGCCTTCCGGGACAGGGGGCGCGGAACTATGGCTACACCTTC.

The chain joins TRBV30 to TRBJ2-1, with D unclear. This CDR3 contains 13 residues. Germline CDR1 and CDR2: GTSNPN and SVGIG (reference sequence). The V end was cut by 5 bases, the J end by 10 bases, with 18 bases between. CDR3 sequence (DNA): TGTGCCTGGGTCCGCTTTAGCCCTTGGGAGCAGTTCTTC. As protein: CAWVRFSPWEQFF.

Remarks on this clone: Other DNA sequences from this sample encode an identical CDR3 as well. The chain recombines TRBV7-9 with TRBJ1-6, with 7 nucleotides matching TRBD1. CDR3 length equals 16 residues. Germline V lookup: CDR1 SEHNR, CDR2 FQNEAQ (reference sequence). Trimming cost V 5 bases and J 0 bases; bases outside gene matches: 4. The CDR3 DNA sequence: TGTGCCAGCAGCCTGGGACAGAGCTCCTATAATTCACCCCTCCACTTT. Residues: CASSLGQSSYNSPLHF. The complete variable domain, with remaining parts taken from reference TRBV7-9 and TRBJ1-6, reads DTGVSQNPRHKITKRGQNVTFRCDPISEHNRLYWYRQTLGQGPEFLTYFQNEAQLEKSRLLSDRFSAERPKGSFSTLEIQRTEQGDSAMYLCASSLGQSSYNSPLHFGNGTRLTVT.

The V gene is TRBV4-1, the J gene TRBJ2-3; D ambiguous. The CDR3 extends over 13 amino acids. Deletions cut 5 bases from V and 2 bases from J, with 8 bases between. Germline CDR1 is MGHRA and CDR2 is YSYEKL. CDR3 sequence reads: CASSKYHTDTQYF. The CDR3 DNA sequence: TGCGCCAGCAGCAAGTACCACACAGATACGCAGTATTTT.

The rearrangement uses TRBV27 and TRBJ1-1, with 9 bases aligning to TRBD1. J was trimmed by 4 bases and V by 8 bases; bases with no gene match: 2. This CDR3 spans 12 amino acids. Germline CDR1 and CDR2: MNHEY and SMNVEV (reference sequence). CDR3 DNA: TGTGCCAGCCCGACAGGGGGCACTGAAGCTTTCTTT. It specifies CASPTGGTEAFF.

The chain couples TRBV28 to TRBJ2-5; D gene unclear. The CDR3 loop spans 15 amino acids. Germline V gene lookup returns CDR1 MDHEN and CDR2 SYDVKM. Trimming took 4 bases from V and 5 from J, leaving 17 bases between them. The CDR3 loop is CASSSWTRSRETQYF. CDR3 in DNA: TGTGCCAGCAGTTCATGGACGAGAAGTCGGGAGACCCAGTACTTC.

This chain uses TRBV25-1 with TRBJ1-1; D may be TRBD1 (5 bases). The CDR3 has 15 amino acids. V shed 5 bases and J shed 2 bases, with 15 bases lying between them. The germline gives CDR1 MGHDK, CDR2 SYGVNS. The CDR3 here is CASSNTGGINTEAFF. In DNA form, the CDR3 reads TGTGCCAGCAGTAACACCGGGGGGATTAACACTGAAGCTTTCTTT.

J is TRBJ1-3 and V is TRBV6-5, with a tentative D call TRBD1 (5 bases). Between the trimmed V and J ends, which lost 2 bases and 6 bases, there was a span of 11 bases. Per the germline V gene, CDR1 is MNHEY and CDR2 is SVGAGI. The CDR3 is 14 amino acids. CDR3 bases: TGTGCCAGCAGTTACGGGGTCGGGACAAACACCATATATTTT. Translation gives CASSYGVGTNTIYF.

J is TRBJ1-5 and V is TRBV2; D uncertain. The germline V gene has CDR1 SNHLY and CDR2 FYNNEI. CDR3 size: 14 residues. V lost 0 bases and J 3 bases, leaving 6 bases between the germline ends. CDR3 nucleotide sequence: TGTGCCAGCAGTGAAGCTAGCCTCAATCAGCCCCAGCATTTT. Residues: CASSEASLNQPQHF.

V is TRBV5-5 and J is TRBJ1-5; TRBD1 agrees at 9 bases. V shed 2 bases and J 5 bases; nucleotides not matched to a gene: 2. The germline V gene has CDR1 SGHKS and CDR2 YYEKEE (reference sequence). This CDR3 has 14 residues. The CDR3 DNA sequence: TGTGCCAGCAGCTTACAGGGGGCGGATCAGCCCCAGCATTTT. It yields the protein CASSLQGADQPQHF.

The count of this clone is one. The rearrangement joins TRBV6-1 to TRBJ1-6; 7 bases are a match to TRBD1. The trim removed 7 bases at V and 8 bases at J, leaving 8 bases unmatched. Germline V gene data show CDR1 as MNHNS and CDR2 as SASEGT. The CDR3 covers 14 residues. This chain's CDR3 is CASIPDREHSPLHF. In DNA form, the CDR3 reads TGTGCCAGCATCCCAGACAGGGAACATTCACCCCTCCACTTT.

The rearrangement links TRBV28 to TRBJ2-5, with D tentatively TRBD1 or TRBD2 (6 bases each). Trimming left V 5 bases short and J 6 bases short, with 19 bases between. Per the germline V gene, CDR1 is MDHEN and CDR2 is SYDVKM. The CDR3 runs to 15 residues. The CDR3 DNA reads TGTGCCAGCAGTACACAGGGAGGAGCGATAAAGACCCAGTACTTC. Protein: CASSTQGGAIKTQYF.

As for this clone: Other DNA sequences from this sample encode an identical CDR3 as well. The V call is TRBV6-5, the J call TRBJ1-1, with D uncertain. The germline V and J ends were trimmed by 2 bases and 0 bases, with 7 bases remaining between them. Germline CDR1 reads MNHEY; CDR2 reads SVGAGI. The CDR3 sequence is 14 residues long. CDR3 nucleotide sequence: TGTGCCAGCAGTTACGCCCGGGTGAACACTGAAGCTTTCTTT. This translates into CASSYARVNTEAFF.

This chain joins TRBV18 and TRBJ2-5, with 14 nucleotides matching TRBD2. The CDR3 contains 15 residues. V lost 6 bases to trimming and J lost 5 bases; unmatched junction nucleotides: 5. Germline V lookup: CDR1 KGHSH, CDR2 LQKENI. The DNA of the CDR3 is TGTGCCAGCTCCTCGGGGACTAGCGGGAGCGAGACCCAGTACTTC. Amino acids: CASSSGTSGSETQYF.

Worth noting for this clone: Other nucleotide sequences from this sample produce the same CDR3. The chain couples TRBV7-2 to TRBJ2-7, with D maybe TRBD1 (6 bases). CDR3 length: 12 residues. CDR1 and CDR2 from the germline V gene are SGHTA and FQGNSA. V shed 4 bases and J shed 3 bases, with 7 bases lying between them. The CDR3 bases are TGTGCCAGCAGCTCCAGGGGCTACGAGCAGTACTTC. Protein sequence: CASSSRGYEQYF.

The J gene is TRBJ2-5, the V gene TRBV15; TRBD2 aligns across 9 bases. The CDR3 is 16 residues long. Trimming at V came to 5 bases and at J to 4 bases, leaving 11 bases not matched to a gene. Germline loops: CDR1 LNHNV, CDR2 YYDKDF (reference sequence). The CDR3 sequence is CATSWDWSSGVETQYF. CDR3 nucleotides: TGTGCCACCAGCTGGGACTGGTCTAGCGGGGTAGAGACCCAGTACTTC.

About this clone itself: At the DNA level, this CDR3 is encoded by other sequences in the same sample as well. Here the CDR3 DNA reads TGTGCCATCAGTGAGTCGACTAGCGGCAGCTCCTACAATGAGCAGTTCTTC. The encoded protein is CAISESTSGSSYNEQFF. The J gene is TRBJ2-1, the V gene TRBV10-3, with 9 positions matching TRBD2. The germline gives CDR1 ENHRY, CDR2 SYGVKD. The CDR3 is 17 amino acids. Losses at the gene ends were 0 bases for V and 0 bases for J; bases not matched to a gene: 3.